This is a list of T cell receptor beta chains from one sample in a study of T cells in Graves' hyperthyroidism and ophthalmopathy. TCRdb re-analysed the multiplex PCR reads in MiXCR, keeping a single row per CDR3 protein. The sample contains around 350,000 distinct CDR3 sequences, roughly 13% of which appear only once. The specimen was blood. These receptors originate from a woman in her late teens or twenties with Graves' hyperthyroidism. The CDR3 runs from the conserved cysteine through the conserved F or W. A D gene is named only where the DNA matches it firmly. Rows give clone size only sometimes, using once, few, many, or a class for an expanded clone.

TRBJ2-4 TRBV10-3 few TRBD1 CAISELRQGKNIQYF TGTGCCATCAGTGAATTAAGACAGGGAAAAAACATTCAGTACTTC
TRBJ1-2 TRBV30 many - CAWTQPGRETPRYGYTF TGTGCCTGGACCCAACCGGGGCGTGAGACCCCTCGGTATGGCTACACCTTC
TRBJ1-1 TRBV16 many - CASSQFRGAQAEAFF TGTGCCAGCAGCCAATTTCGGGGGGCGCAGGCTGAAGCTTTCTTT
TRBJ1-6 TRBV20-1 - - CSARTETNSPLHF TGCAGTGCTAGGACGGAAACTAATTCACCCCTCCACTTT
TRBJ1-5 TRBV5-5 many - CASSLKEGRNQPQHF TGTGCCAGCAGCTTGAAGGAGGGGAGAAATCAGCCCCAGCATTTT
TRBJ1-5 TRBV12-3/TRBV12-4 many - CASRPAGSLYSNQPQHF TGTGCCAGCAGACCGGCCGGGTCACTTTATAGCAATCAGCCCCAGCATTTT
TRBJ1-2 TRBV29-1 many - CSVEVGLQSRGYTF TGCAGCGTTGAAGTTGGTTTGCAGTCTCGTGGCTACACCTTC
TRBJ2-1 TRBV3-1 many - CASSQMRSEEQFF TGTGCCAGCAGCCAGATGAGATCTGAGGAGCAGTTCTTC
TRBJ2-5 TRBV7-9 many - CASSQYAETQYF TGTGCCAGCAGCCAATATGCAGAGACCCAGTACTTC
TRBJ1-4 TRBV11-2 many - CASSLVWPATNEKLFF TGTGCCAGCAGCTTAGTTTGGCCCGCAACTAATGAAAAACTGTTTTTT
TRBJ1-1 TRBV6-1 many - CASSEVRVMNTEAFF TGTGCCAGCAGTGAAGTTAGGGTCATGAACACTGAAGCTTTCTTT
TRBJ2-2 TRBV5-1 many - CASSLVSGTGELFF TGCGCCAGCAGCTTGGTTTCGGGCACCGGGGAGCTGTTTTTT
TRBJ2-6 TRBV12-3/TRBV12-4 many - CASSQGPPHHSSGANVLTF TGTGCCAGCAGCCAGGGACCTCCGCACCACAGCTCTGGGGCCAACGTCCTGACTTTC
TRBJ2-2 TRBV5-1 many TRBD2 CATLPQREGDTGELFF TGCGCCACCCTACCCCAGCGGGAAGGCGACACCGGGGAGCTGTTTTTT
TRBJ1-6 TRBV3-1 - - CASSRTNNPGVNNSPLHF TGTGCCAGCAGCCGTACAAACAACCCAGGGGTTAATAATTCACCCCTCCACTTT
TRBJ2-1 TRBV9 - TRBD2 CASSATGTSGYNEQFF TGTGCCAGCAGCGCTACCGGGACTAGCGGATACAATGAGCAGTTCTTC
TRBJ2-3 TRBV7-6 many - CASSSVSGPSTDTQYF TGTGCCAGCAGCTCCGTAAGCGGTCCGAGCACAGATACGCAGTATTTT